This is a list of T cell receptor beta chains from one sample in a study of persistence of HIV-infected CD4 T cells. Libraries were prepared by immunoSEQ multiplex PCR; TCRdb keeps only in-frame clonotypes and omits some of them. The sample shows approximately 46,000 clones, about nine tenths of them seen only once. Antigens of these TCRs are unknown. The specimen was CD4+ T cells sorted from PBMCs after approximately 20-hour stimulation, collected from a patient who received antiretroviral therapy. These receptors were collected from an adult woman with HIV who was CMV-seropositive. CDR3s include the opening cysteine and the closing phenylalanine or tryptophan.

V: TRBV5-1; J: TRBJ2-7; CDR3: CASSLGGGAIDEQYF
V: TRBV28; J: TRBJ2-7; CDR3: CASSLQGAYEQYF
V: TRBV7-2; J: TRBJ2-3; CDR3: CASSLAQGTDTQYF
V: TRBV7-8; J: TRBJ2-2; CDR3: CASSLQEGGNTGELFF
V: TRBV3-1/TRBV3-2; J: TRBJ1-5; CDR3: CASSSRRGMNQPQHF
V: TRBV12-3/TRBV12-4; J: TRBJ1-2; CDR3: CASSFRSRGYTF
V: TRBV18; J: TRBJ2-5; CDR3: CASSPRETGLQETQYF
V: TRBV12-5; J: TRBJ2-7; CDR3: CASGSQDRGSYEQYF
V: TRBV7-2; J: TRBJ1-2; CDR3: CASSSTTGTYGYTF
V: TRBV6-1; J: TRBJ2-5; CDR3: CASSEMRDRGLETQYF
V: TRBV7-8; J: TRBJ1-2; CDR3: CASSSDPWTGPYGYTF
V: TRBV10-3; J: TRBJ2-3; CDR3: CAISELAPNTDTQYF
V: TRBV6-2/TRBV6-3; J: TRBJ2-5; CDR3: CASSPWKGAFQETQYF
V: TRBV7-7; J: TRBJ2-5; CDR3: CASSPHRGTGVAETQYF
V: TRBV9; J: TRBJ2-5; CDR3: CASSVSQSAGQETQYF
V: TRBV2; J: TRBJ1-4; CDR3: CASSTGGNNEKLFF
V: TRBV4-3; J: TRBJ1-3; CDR3: CASSQDQSGAGNTIYF
V: TRBV5-1; J: TRBJ1-1; CDR3: CASSLDRMNTEAFF
V: TRBV28; J: TRBJ1-4; CDR3: CATRQGREKLFF
V: TRBV6-2/TRBV6-3; J: TRBJ2-3; CDR3: CASSYGASRDTQYF
V: TRBV7-3; J: TRBJ2-2; CDR3: CASSPGINTGELFF